This entry features one T cell receptor beta chain sequence. Its antigen is unknown. In germline, CDR1 is ENHRY, CDR2 SYGVKD. Trimming left V 5 bases short and J 4 bases short, with 11 bases between. CDR3 length equals 13 residues. Regions amplified from RNA transcripts were the TCR beta CDR3 regions. Using the HTBI primer set, a first-round RT-PCR was run on the TCR CDR3. TCRdb fed the multiplex PCR reads into MiXCR, producing one record per CDR3 protein. The sample has approximately 530,000 distinct CDR3 sequences; about 20% are singletons. This specimen comes from a study of T cells in Graves' hyperthyroidism and ophthalmopathy. Study-wide findings and caveats: Stable hyperthyroidism was told apart from ophthalmopathy by a model built on 13 V-J features. The model identified upcoming ophthalmopathy a median approximately six months ahead of onset.

The source material was blood. This TCR was recovered from a man between 35 and 55 years old with Graves' ophthalmopathy. The chain is built from TRBV10-3 and TRBJ1-2; D is uncertain. The DNA for the CDR3 is TGTGCCATCAGTCCGGGCCCCCCCTATGGCTACACCTTC. This translates into CAISPGPPYGYTF.